This T cell receptor (beta chain) was sequenced for a study of cytomegalovirus exposure and HLA in healthy donors. The primer mix had 60 Vbeta and 13 Jbeta primers. Assay used: immunoSEQ multiplex PCR; TCRdb lists only in-frame clones, some missing. The data hold some 190,000 clones, with over 80% observed a single time. The clonotype comes from a man aged 35 to 55 in good health and CMV-seronegative. Sequenced sample: PBMCs.

The DNA of the CDR3 is TGTGCCAGCAGCTTCCAGACAGGGGGCTTGGGGACCCAGTACTTC. It yields the protein CASSFQTGGLGTQYF. The rearrangement links TRBV13 to TRBJ2-5, with TRBD1 matching over 10 bases. Germline V gene lookup returns CDR1 PRHDT and CDR2 FYEKMQ (reference sequence). The CDR3 has 15 amino acids. The ends lost 3 bases at V and 7 bases at J; junction bases unmatched: 8.